The next 2 T cell receptor beta chains were all read from a single sample in a study of shared clonotypes between healthy human individuals. The data were produced by immunoSEQ multiplex PCR, yet TCRdb's version contains in-frame clones alone and is incomplete. This sample has 600,000 to 700,000 clones, with roughly 72% found just once. Source material: memory CD4+ T cells sorted from blood. Noted subset: CD45RA-negative fraction. These receptors all stem from a woman in her twenties or thirties in good health.

The chain recombines TRBV7-2 with TRBJ2-1; 7 bases align to TRBD2. Germline CDR1 is SGHTA and CDR2 is FQGNSA. CDR3 length equals 15 residues. With 2 bases clipped from V and 5 bases from J, the junction kept 6 bases outside the gene matches. The DNA of the CDR3 is TGTGCCAGCAGCTTATCCGGGACTATAAACAATGAGCAGTTCTTC. Its protein is CASSLSGTINNEQFF.

V gene TRBV4-2 combines with J gene TRBJ2-7; a weak D match, TRBD2 (5 bases). With 2 bases removed from V and 4 bases from J, the gap between germline ends came to 12 bases. This CDR3 spans 14 amino acids. Germline assignment: CDR1 LGHNA and CDR2 YNFKEQ. In nucleotides, the CDR3 is TGTGCCAGCAGCCAACGGCTAGCCTCGTACGAGCAGTACTTC. This sequence encodes CASSQRLASYEQYF.